The 19 T cell receptor beta chains in this list originate from one sample, sequenced in a study of blood T cell repertoires in COVID-19. Clones were read by immunoSEQ multiplex PCR, and TCRdb kept only the in-frame ones, dropping some. The repertoire holds 350,000 or so clones, with almost 90% as singletons. The sample consisted of PBMCs or T cells enriched from blood (not recorded which). These receptors all stem from a woman aged 30 to 39 who had been exposed to COVID-19.

The CDR3 sequence is CASVAGLAGGNEQFF. The CDR3 DNA sequence: TGTGCCAGCGTTGCGGGACTAGCGGGAGGCAATGAGCAGTTCTTC. The chain is built from TRBV2 and TRBJ2-1; 15 positions match TRBD2. Germline CDR1 SNHLY, CDR2 FYNNEI. The CDR3 is 15 amino acids. V was clipped by 8 bases and J by 6 bases; unmatched bases: 5. Full variable domain (outside the CDR3, taken from reference TRBV2 and TRBJ2-1): EPEVTQTPSHQVTQMGQEVILRCVPISNHLYFYWYRQILGQKVEFLVSFYNNEISEKSEIFDDQFSVERPDGSNFTLKIRSTKLEDSAMYFCASVAGLAGGNEQFFGPGTRLTVL.

In DNA form, the CDR3 reads TGTGCCAGCAGCCTACGTAGGGGAGACAGGGGGCCTCCGAACACCGGGGAGCTGTTTTTT. This translates into CASSLRRGDRGPPNTGELFF. The rearrangement uses TRBV9 and TRBJ2-2; 10 bases align to TRBD1. Per the germline V gene, CDR1 is SGDLS and CDR2 is YYNGEE. The CDR3 totals 20 residues. Trimming cost V 4 bases and J 0 bases; bases outside gene matches: 15.

V usage is TRBV19 and J usage is TRBJ2-7; D is perhaps TRBD1 (5 bases). This CDR3 region has 13 residues. Trimming took off 6 bases at V and 2 bases at J, with 11 bases between the two ends. Germline CDR1 LNHDA, CDR2 SQIVND (reference sequence). CDR3 amino acids: CASRRTTAYEQYF. The CDR3 DNA reads as TGTGCCAGTAGGAGAACGACAGCCTACGAGCAGTACTTC.

This clone was observed a single time. CDR3 nucleotides: TGTGCCTGGACCAAACTGATGACCCGGGGTAATGGCTACACCTTC. Translating it yields CAWTKLMTRGNGYTF. V usage is TRBV30 and J usage is TRBJ1-2; D gene uncertain. This CDR3 is 15 amino acids long. Germline V lookup: CDR1 GTSNPN, CDR2 SVGIG (reference sequence). Trimming removed 4 bases from V and 6 bases from J, with 21 bases in between.

The genes are TRBV7-6 and TRBJ1-6; 8 bases are shared with TRBD1. The V gene end was trimmed by 5 bases and the J gene end by 6 bases; junction bases not matched to a gene: 9. The CDR3 runs 16 residues. The V gene's germline CDR1 is SGHVS and CDR2 FNYEAQ. CDR3: CASSAWTGRGNSPLHF. The CDR3 coding sequence is TGTGCCAGCAGCGCATGGACAGGGAGGGGTAATTCACCCCTCCACTTT.

V gene TRBV19 combines with J gene TRBJ2-7, with 9 bases aligning to TRBD1. This CDR3 region has 14 residues. Germline CDR1 LNHDA, CDR2 SQIVND (reference sequence). V trimming: 6 bases; J trimming: 2 bases; junction bases outside the gene matches: 5. CDR3 residues: CASSRTGEAYEQYF. The CDR3 coding sequence is TGTGCCAGTAGCAGGACAGGGGAAGCCTACGAGCAGTACTTC.

This clone has just one count. J is TRBJ1-5 and V is TRBV6-6; D unclear. The germline gives CDR1 MNHNY, CDR2 SVGAGI (reference sequence). CDR3 length: 14 amino acids. V was pared by 2 bases and J by 6 bases, with 11 bases between. Written as DNA, the CDR3 is TGTGCCAGCAGTTACACGGCCTCGGGTCAGCCCCAGCATTTT. Translated: CASSYTASGQPQHF.

The rearrangement links TRBV9 to TRBJ2-2; 8 bases agree with TRBD2. The CDR3 has 16 amino acids. V dropped 4 bases and J dropped 3; count of bases not matched to a gene: 8. The germline V gene encodes CDR1 SGDLS and CDR2 YYNGEE. CDR3 coding DNA: TGTGCCAGCAGCCCCGGTCTAGCGGGTTACACCGGGGAGCTGTTTTTT. This gives the protein CASSPGLAGYTGELFF.

This clone was seen a handful of times. For the CDR3, the DNA is TGTGCCACCAGCAGAGAACCTCAGGGGTTGTGGACTGAAGCTTTCTTT. It specifies CATSREPQGLWTEAFF. This chain joins TRBV15 and TRBJ1-1; D might be TRBD1 (6 bases). The V end lost 0 bases, the J end lost 5 bases, and 16 bases lay between the germline ends. From germline, CDR1 is LNHNV and CDR2 YYDKDF (reference sequence). The CDR3 spans 16 residues.

The chain employs TRBV28 and TRBJ1-5, with 10 positions matching TRBD1. J gave up 4 bases and V 8 bases, and 11 bases lay outside the gene matches. Germline V gives CDR1 MDHEN, CDR2 SYDVKM. The CDR3 covers 16 residues. The CDR3 DNA reads as TGTGCCAGCCATCCTACCGGGGACAGGGGTAATCAGCCCCAGCATTTT. Amino acids: CASHPTGDRGNQPQHF.

The rearrangement uses TRBV9 and TRBJ2-1; unclear D gene. The CDR3 length is 14 residues. V lost 1 base and J 1 base, leaving 6 bases between the germline ends. Per germline, CDR1 SGDLS and CDR2 YYNGEE. CDR3 coding DNA: TGTGCCAGCAGCGTACAGACATCCTACAATGAGCAGTTCTTC. As protein: CASSVQTSYNEQFF.

The DNA of the CDR3 is TGCAGCGTTGAAGAACAAGCGGGAGAACGCAACACCGGGGAGCTGTTTTTT. Translated: CSVEEQAGERNTGELFF. The genes are TRBV29-1 and TRBJ2-2, with TRBD2 identical over 8 bases. CDR3 size: 17 residues. The germline V gene has CDR1 SQVTM and CDR2 ANQGSEA. Trimming removed 0 bases from V and 2 bases from J; junction bases left unmatched: 8.

This clone was observed a few times. The chain recombines TRBV10-2 with TRBJ1-3, with D possibly being TRBD1 (6 bases). Germline V gene sequence: CDR1 WSHSY, CDR2 SAAADI. Trimming stripped 6 bases from V and 0 bases from J, with 12 bases between. The CDR3 totals 15 residues. The CDR3 region is CASRSTGNSGNTIYF. For the CDR3, the DNA is TGCGCCAGCAGGTCGACAGGAAACTCTGGAAACACCATATATTTT.

The V call is TRBV6-4, the J call TRBJ2-1; no clear D. The CDR3 extends over 14 amino acids. From germline, CDR1 is MRHNA and CDR2 SNTAGT. Trimming pared 0 bases from V and 6 bases from J, leaving 9 bases between. In nucleotides, the CDR3 is TGTGCCAGCAGTGACTCGTACGGGTCCAATGAGCAGTTCTTC. Translated, it gives CASSDSYGSNEQFF.

V usage is TRBV6-5 and J usage is TRBJ2-7; D is possibly TRBD1 (6 bases). This CDR3 contains 14 residues. The germline V gene has CDR1 MNHEY and CDR2 SVGAGI. V dropped 0 bases and J dropped 6 bases, with 12 bases sitting between them. The CDR3, as DNA: TGTGCCAGCAGTTACTCGAAGTACAGGGTCGAGCAGTACTTC. Amino acid sequence: CASSYSKYRVEQYF.

Here the CDR3 reads CASSGRKVATNEKLFF. Written as DNA, the CDR3 is TGTGCCAGCAGTGGCAGGAAGGTTGCAACTAATGAAAAACTGTTTTTT. The chain couples TRBV25-1 to TRBJ1-4, with D uncertain. Trimming left V 4 bases short and J 0 bases short, with 12 bases between. CDR1 and CDR2 from the germline V gene are MGHDK and SYGVNS. The CDR3 is made up of 16 amino acids.

J is TRBJ2-1 and V is TRBV9; no clear D. Looked up from germline, CDR1 is SGDLS and CDR2 is YYNGEE. CDR3 length: 15 residues. The ends were cut back, 2 bases at V and 0 bases at J, with 9 bases in the middle. The CDR3: CASSVDSTSYNEQFF. CDR3 DNA sequence: TGTGCCAGCAGCGTCGACTCGACCTCCTACAATGAGCAGTTCTTC.

This rearrangement joins TRBV5-8 to TRBJ1-4; TRBD1 aligns across 9 bases. The germline gives CDR1 SGHTS, CDR2 YDEGEE. Trimming took 4 bases from V and 5 from J; bases not matched to a gene: 3. The CDR3 length is 14 residues. In DNA, the CDR3 is TGTGCCAGCAGCGTAGACAGGGGGAATGAAAAACTGTTTTTT. As protein: CASSVDRGNEKLFF.

J is TRBJ2-2 and V is TRBV13; TRBD1 matches at 11 bases. V was pared by 9 bases and J by 6 bases, with 9 bases of the junction left unmatched. The germline CDR1 and CDR2 sequences are PRHDT and FYEKMQ (reference sequence). The CDR3 spans 15 residues. CDR3 residues: CASRAGTGGSGELFF. The CDR3 DNA sequence: TGTGCCAGTAGAGCCGGGACAGGGGGTTCCGGGGAGCTGTTTTTT.